The present TCR beta chain was sequenced within a study of human T cells and chemical hapten exposure. Turning to the study itself: Epicutaneous patch tests delivered 0.01% DPC to the upper back, with evaluation at 6 days.

Individual cDNA molecules in this library carried unique molecular identifiers. Original handling: The median was roughly 100,000 TCRs per sample, ranging 23,224 to 690,600. TCRdb re-called the RACE reads with MiXCR, one entry per CDR3 protein. The V and J calls shown here were made by TCRdb, not taken from the authors' results. The data contain about 190,000 distinct CDR3 sequences, around 25% of them singletons. Documented time point: patch test 3, about 24 weeks after DPC sensitization. Described treatment: therapeutic diphenylcyclopropenone sensitization with weekly scalp DPC. This CDR3 contains 14 residues. The germline gives CDR1 SGHNT, CDR2 YYREEE (reference sequence). V was shortened by 0 bases and J by 4 bases, with 7 bases between the two germline ends.

This chain joins TRBV5-4 and TRBJ2-2; TRBD2 might be the D (5 bases). The sequencing used whole blood, collected in connection with sensitization to the hapten diphenylcyclopropenone (DPC). The sequence was obtained from a middle-aged woman with alopecia areata. Some clones in this sample may be carry-over from other donors' samples. The CDR3 here is CASSLAGSTGELFF. CDR3 DNA sequence: TGTGCCAGCAGCTTGGCGGGAAGCACCGGGGAGCTGTTTTTT.